This T cell receptor beta chain was retrieved from a study of blood T cell repertoires in COVID-19. Looking at the study overall: In each case, the material was cDNA or gDNA derived from T cells, B-cell-depleted T cells, or PBMCs.

CDR1 and CDR2 from the germline V gene are MNHEY and SVGAGI. This CDR3 is built from 16 residues. V dropped 3 bases and J dropped 1 base, with 12 bases sitting between them. Sequenced by immunoSEQ multiplex PCR; TCRdb stores in-frame clones only, minus some. The sample shows 250,000 to 300,000 clones, 70% to 90% of them seen only once. The receptor comes from a woman between 65 and 79 years old with acute or convalescent COVID-19. Sequencing was carried out using peripheral blood. This sequence joins TRBV6-5 and TRBJ2-2; D may be TRBD2 (6 bases). The CDR3 reads CASSYGGTLNTGELFF. The CDR3 region has the DNA TGTGCCAGCAGTTATGGTGGGACTCTGAACACCGGGGAGCTGTTTTTT.